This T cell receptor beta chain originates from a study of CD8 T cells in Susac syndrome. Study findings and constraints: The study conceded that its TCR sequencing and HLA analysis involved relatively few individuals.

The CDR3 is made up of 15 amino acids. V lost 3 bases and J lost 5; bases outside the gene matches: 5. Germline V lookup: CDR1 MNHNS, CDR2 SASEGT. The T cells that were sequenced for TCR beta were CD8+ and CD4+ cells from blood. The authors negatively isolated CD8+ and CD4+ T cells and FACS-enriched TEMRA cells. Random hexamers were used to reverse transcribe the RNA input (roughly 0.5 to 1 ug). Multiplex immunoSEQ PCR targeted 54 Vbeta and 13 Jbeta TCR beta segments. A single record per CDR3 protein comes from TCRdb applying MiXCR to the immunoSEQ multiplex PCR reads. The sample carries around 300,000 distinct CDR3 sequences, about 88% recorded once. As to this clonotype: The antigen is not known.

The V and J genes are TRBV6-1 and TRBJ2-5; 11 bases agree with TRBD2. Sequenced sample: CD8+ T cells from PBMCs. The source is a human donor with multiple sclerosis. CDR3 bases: TGTGCCAGCAGTGATAGCGGGGGGGCCTTCGAGACCCAGTACTTC. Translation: CASSDSGGAFETQYF.